The source of this TCR beta chain is a study of T-cell memory formation after mild COVID-19 (dated by TCRdb to the early 2020s). Background for the entire study: TCR sequence clusters from the two donors were found to be largely donor specific. The cohort was made up of two young adult volunteers, one female and one male, who were previously healthy. In two donors, T-cell clones that expanded and contracted after mild COVID-19 were followed by sequencing TCRalpha and TCRbeta repertoires longitudinally.

The paper as a whole reports these results and caveats: Contracting CD4+ clones were located mainly in the CM and EM memory subsets, whereas CD8+ clones were found to be enriched in EMRA. Balanced CD4/CD8 phenotypes were observed for clones contracting from day 15 to 85, whereas a bias towards CD4+ was observed for a second wave of clones expanding from day 15 to 37. Some responding clones were found in pre-infection memory, which suggests that pre-existing cross-reactive memory T cells took part in the SARS-CoV-2 response. Only two mild cases were covered in the study, and larger cohorts including severe cases with pre-infection samples were considered necessary. SARS-CoV-2 specificity was not confirmed for the second-wave clones peaking on day 37.

Sequencing relied on an Illumina NovaSeq 6000. TCRalpha and TCRbeta cDNA libraries were built by 5'RACE with constant-segment primers, adding sample barcodes and unique molecular identifiers. RNA was extracted from every sample with Trizol reagent. Amplification of the libraries took two PCR steps, and the second step added a second sample barcode plus Illumina TruSeq adapters. Sequencing of libraries was performed on an Illumina NovaSeq with 2 x 150 bp paired-end reads. Turning to the authors' computational methods: Reads were demultiplexed and collapsed into UMI-guided consensus sequences with migec v1.2.7. Using mixcr v2.1.11, UMI consensuses were aligned to TRA and TRB V and J templates and then assembled into clonotypes. Expanded or contracted clonotypes were those called significant by both edgeR and NoisET, with noise models trained on biological replicates. For edgeR calls, the thresholds were a false discovery rate-adjusted p below 0.01 and a log2 fold-change of 1. As an exploratory analysis of dynamics, max-normalized trajectories of the 1000 most abundant clonotypes were examined with PCA combined with hierarchical clustering. Each responding clone was given a CD4 or CD8 phenotype based on the CD4+ and CD8+ repertoires, which had been sequenced separately. The public sequencing data were trimmed at Q25 with fastp and processed into clonotypes with MiXCR by TCRdb, which kept only in-frame beta chains. Under each unique CDR3 protein, matching rows form one entry showing the most common genes and DNA. V and J calls and clone size were set by TCRdb, not the authors. A total of over 95,000 distinct CDR3 sequences appear in this sample, about 20% of them only once. The ten top clones hold approximately 41% of the sample.

Spanning cysteine to phenylalanine, the CDR3 consists of 17 amino acids. Only the CDR3 part of the read is kept: 51 bases, read in frame from the first base. The V end loses 0 bases and the J end loses 0 bases, and a stretch of 14 bases separates them. CDR1 and CDR2, looked up from the germline V gene, are SGHVS and FQNEAQ. A remark on this clonotype: The antigen this receptor binds is unknown. No qualities accompany the bases; no much larger clone lies one base away.

PBMCs were isolated by Ficoll-Paque density gradient centrifugation. The rearranged segments are TRBV7-8 and TRBJ1-1; the D segment could be TRBD1, given 5 matching bases. Sequencing was done on a sample of PBMCs or a T cell subset sorted from them (not recorded which). The clonotype comes from a man between 18 and 35 years old who had mild COVID-19 (a few samples of this study predate the infection). The sample titles of this study are shuffled in the database, so cell type and time point are left out; the donor was told from shared clones. The CDR3 protein sequence reads: CASSLAPGQGLNTEAFF. The DNA is as follows: TGTGCCAGCAGCTTAGCCCCCGGGCAGGGCCTGAACACTGAAGCTTTCTTT.